The sequence of this TCR beta chain was determined in a study of shared clonotypes between healthy human individuals. Study results and limitations: Unshared clonotypes carried lower generation probabilities than those common to all four donors.

Germline V gene sequence: CDR1 WSHSY, CDR2 SAAADI. The CDR3 has 18 amino acids. V gave up 5 bases and J gave up 1 base, with 20 bases separating them. Assay execution proceeded at the deep level. In the sorted-subset replicate PCRs, around 220 ng DNA, around 30,000 T cell genomes, was used. TCRdb's copy holds only in-frame clones and misses some; the assay was immunoSEQ multiplex PCR. The table shows some 2.1 million clones, with over 85% occurring only once. Healthy and HIV-negative, the adult donors had no recent acute infections or vaccinations. Comment on this clone: The antigen is unknown.

The V call is TRBV10-2, the J call TRBJ2-2, with D unresolved. This sequence originates from a man between 18 and 35 years old in good health. Sequencing used naive CD4+ T cells sorted from blood. Regarding subset: CD45RA+ positively selected. CDR3 bases: TGCGCCAGCAGTTTAACCCGCCCCGGAGCAGGGAACACCGGGGAGCTGTTTTTT. It translates to CASSLTRPGAGNTGELFF.